A selection of T cell receptor beta chains follows, all from one sample in a study of CD8+ T cells in alopecia areata. This table comes from immunoSEQ multiplex PCR, and its TCRdb copy is limited to in-frame clones, with some not included. The data contain 150,000 to 200,000 clones, more than 50% of them singletons. The material sequenced was CD4+ T cells sorted from blood, taken at week 24, from a patient treated with tofacitinib. All receptors come from a human donor with alopecia areata. The CDR3 runs from the conserved cysteine through the conserved F or W. Each record gives: V gene, D gene, clone size, J gene, CDR3 DNA, CDR3 protein. D genes are given only for firm matches. Not all rows give a size; the values are once, few, many and, for expanded clones, a class.

>TRBV30|.|once|TRBJ1-2
TGTGCCTGGAGTGTACCCCGCTTGAGGAGATGGGACTATGGCTACACCTTC
CAWSVPRLRRWDYGYTF
>TRBV30|.|.|TRBJ2-1
TGTGCCAGTAGCGGACCTTACAATGAGCAGTTCTTC
CASSGPYNEQFF
>TRBV19|.|.|TRBJ1-1
TGTGCCAGTAGCGTAACCGGGCCTACGAACACTGAAGCTTTCTTT
CASSVTGPTNTEAFF
>TRBV13|.|.|TRBJ1-2
TGTGCCACGGAAGAGGGGGGGCGAGGCTATGGCTACACCTTC
CATEEGGRGYGYTF
>TRBV9|.|few|TRBJ1-6
TGTGCCAGCAGCGTAGCAGGGATCGATTCACCCCTCCACTTT
CASSVAGIDSPLHF
>TRBV5-1|TRBD1|.|TRBJ2-3
TGCGCCAGCAGCTTGGGACAGGGGGCAGATACGCAGTATTTT
CASSLGQGADTQYF
>TRBV4-3|.|few|TRBJ2-1
TGCGCCAGCAGCCAAGATATTCTCCCAATGGAGCAGTTCTTC
CASSQDILPMEQFF
>TRBV29-1|.|.|TRBJ1-2
TGCAGCGTTGATGGGGGCTACTATGGCTACACCTTC
CSVDGGYYGYTF
>TRBV10-3|TRBD1|.|TRBJ2-7
TGTGCCAGCCGACAGGGCGAAGAGCAGTACTTC
CASRQGEEQYF
>TRBV29-1|.|few|TRBJ1-1
TGCAGCGTTGGCAGACAGAACACTGAAGCTTTCTTT
CSVGRQNTEAFF
>TRBV2|TRBD2|few|TRBJ2-6
TGTGCCAGCAGTCGACCGACTAGCGGGGGGATAAATGGGGCCAACGTCCTGACTTTC
CASSRPTSGGINGANVLTF
>TRBV18|.|few|TRBJ1-6
TGTGCCAGCTCACCAGGGACCAATTCACCCCTCCACTTT
CASSPGTNSPLHF
>TRBV7-9|.|.|TRBJ1-2
TGTGCCAGCAGCCCCTACGAACTTGTTTGGGACACCTATGGCTACACCTTC
CASSPYELVWDTYGYTF
>TRBV6-1|TRBD1|.|TRBJ1-5
TGTGCCAGCACCCAACAGGGGTTAGGTCAGCCCCAGCATTTT
CASTQQGLGQPQHF
>TRBV19|TRBD1|.|TRBJ1-1
TGTGCCAGTAGTAGGGACAGATTCACTGAAGCTTTCTTT
CASSRDRFTEAFF
>TRBV7-2|.|.|TRBJ1-1
TGTGCCAGCAGCTTTGGGGAGGGGACTGAAGCTTTCTTT
CASSFGEGTEAFF
>TRBV30|TRBD1|few|TRBJ1-2
TGTGCCTGGGCTCGACAGGGTCTCTATGGCTACACCTTC
CAWARQGLYGYTF
>TRBV15|.|.|TRBJ2-7
TGTGCCACCAGCAGAGAGGCCCTCGTAGGCGCAGGGTCCTACGAGCAGTACTTC
CATSREALVGAGSYEQYF
>TRBV5-1|.|.|TRBJ2-5
TGCGCCAGCAACCTAGACAGGTCGGAGACCCAGTACTTC
CASNLDRSETQYF
>TRBV29-1|.|many|TRBJ1-1
TGCAGCGTTGCAGACATAGAAGCTTTCTTT
CSVADIEAFF
>TRBV19|.|few|TRBJ1-2
TGTGCCAGTAGCAAAGGGGGGGGCTCTGTTGACTATGGCTACACCTTC
CASSKGGGSVDYGYTF
>TRBV5-6|.|few|TRBJ2-1
TGTGCCAGCAGCTTGGGGACGGGCAGGGACTCCTACAATGAGCAGTTCTTC
CASSLGTGRDSYNEQFF
>TRBV10-3|.|few|TRBJ2-1
TGTGCCATCAGGAGCCGGGACATATACAATGAGCAGTTCTTC
CAIRSRDIYNEQFF
>TRBV5-1|TRBD1|once|TRBJ1-1
TGCGCCAGCAGCAATCCAACAGGGGGAAACACTGAAGCTTTCTTT
CASSNPTGGNTEAFF
>TRBV7-9|TRBD1|.|TRBJ2-1
TGTGCCAGCAGCTTAGGGTGGGACAGGGGAGGCGATGAGCAGTTCTTC
CASSLGWDRGGDEQFF
>TRBV30|.|once|TRBJ1-6
TGTGCCTGGATCGACACTCATAATTCACCCCTCCACTTT
CAWIDTHNSPLHF
>TRBV4-3|TRBD2|.|TRBJ2-5
TGCGCCAGCAGCCAAGATGCCAGCGGGGGGATCCAAGAGACCCAGTACTTC
CASSQDASGGIQETQYF
>TRBV29-1|.|.|TRBJ1-1
TGCAGCTGCCGGGGGGGACCTGAAGCTTTCTTT
CSCRGGPEAFF
>TRBV11-2|.|once|TRBJ2-7
TGTGCCAGCAGCTTATTAGGGCAGCCGTACTACGAGCAGTACTTC
CASSLLGQPYYEQYF
>TRBV7-2|.|once|TRBJ1-2
TGTGCCAGCACCCCACCGAGGGGCCAAACGTCGGGTGGCTACACCTTC
CASTPPRGQTSGGYTF
>TRBV29-1|.|.|TRBJ1-3
TGCAGCGGCGACTCTGGAAACACCATATATTTT
CSGDSGNTIYF
>TRBV30|TRBD1|.|TRBJ1-1
TGTGCCTGGAGAGGACAGGCGACTCAAGAGGCTTTCTTT
CAWRGQATQEAFF
>TRBV5-4|.|few|TRBJ1-4
TGTGCCAGCAGCTTGGGGACAGAGAATGAAAAACTGTTTTTT
CASSLGTENEKLFF
>TRBV2|TRBD1|once|TRBJ1-2
TGTGCCAGCAGTGAAGAGCGACAGGGACCTGGCTACACCTTC
CASSEERQGPGYTF
>TRBV27|.|.|TRBJ1-2
TGTGCCAGCAGCTTCAGACCTAACTATGGCTACACCTTC
CASSFRPNYGYTF
>TRBV5-6|.|.|TRBJ2-5
TGTGCCAGCAGCTTAGGTATAGGACGGGGAGAAGAGACCCAGTACTTC
CASSLGIGRGEETQYF
>TRBV19|.|few|TRBJ1-5
TGTGCCAGTAGTTTCGATAGCAATCAGCCCCAGCATTTT
CASSFDSNQPQHF
>TRBV7-3|.|.|TRBJ2-2
TGTGCCAGCAGCTTAAACACGAGGGGCACCGGGGAGCTGTTTTTT
CASSLNTRGTGELFF
>TRBV5-6|.|.|TRBJ2-6
TGTGCCAGCAGCTCGCAGAGCTCTGGGGCCAACGTCCTGACTTTC
CASSSQSSGANVLTF
>TRBV7-9|TRBD1|few|TRBJ1-5
TGTGCCAGCAGCCGACAGGGTAGAAATCAGCCCCAGCATTTT
CASSRQGRNQPQHF
>TRBV27|.|few|TRBJ1-1
TGTGCCAGCAGTACCCGTGAGAGGGGAGGTACTGAAGCTTTCTTT
CASSTRERGGTEAFF
>TRBV5-1|.|once|TRBJ1-2
TGCGCCAGCAGCTTGAGCGGTGACTATGGCTACACCTTC
CASSLSGDYGYTF
>TRBV30|.|.|TRBJ2-3
TGTGCCTGGAGTGTGGAACGCGTGGCCACAGATACGCAGTATTTT
CAWSVERVATDTQYF
>TRBV29-1|.|.|TRBJ1-2
TGCAGCGTGGGGGGCAGTCAAATATATGGCTACACCTTC
CSVGGSQIYGYTF
>TRBV25-1|.|few|TRBJ1-1
TGTGCCAGCAGTGTTGGGAAGATGAACACTGAAGCTTTCTTT
CASSVGKMNTEAFF
>TRBV10-3|TRBD1|.|TRBJ2-7
TGTGCCATCAGTGAGAGACAGGGGCGATACGAGCAGTACTTC
CAISERQGRYEQYF
>TRBV30|.|.|TRBJ1-2
TGTGCCTGGAGGAGCTCCGGGACCTATGGCTACACCTTC
CAWRSSGTYGYTF
>TRBV29-1|.|.|TRBJ1-1
TGCAGCGTTGAGGGGCAGGGCAGGGCTGAAGCTTTCTTT
CSVEGQGRAEAFF
>TRBV25-1|TRBD1|.|TRBJ2-1
TGTGCCAGCAGTCCAAGGGCGGGACAGGGGGCTCGGAATGAGCAGTTCTTC
CASSPRAGQGARNEQFF
>TRBV5-6|TRBD2|.|TRBJ2-3
TGTGCCAGCAGCTTGGTAAGACTAGCGGGGTTCACAGATACGCAGTATTTT
CASSLVRLAGFTDTQYF
>TRBV30|TRBD1|once|TRBJ1-6
TGTGCCTGGGCCACCGGGACAGGGATTTCACCCCTCCACTTT
CAWATGTGISPLHF
>TRBV19|TRBD1|.|TRBJ1-1
TGTGCCAGTAGTTCGTACAGGGGGCAGAACACTGAAGCTTTCTTT
CASSSYRGQNTEAFF
>TRBV18|.|.|TRBJ2-7
TGTGCCAGCTCACTCCGACAGGGACTCCCCTACGAGCAGTACTTC
CASSLRQGLPYEQYF
>TRBV29-1|.|.|TRBJ2-1
TGCAGCGTTGCAGGCCGCCATGATGAAGACAGCTCCTACAATGAGCAGTTCTTC
CSVAGRHDEDSSYNEQFF
>TRBV7-3|.|.|TRBJ1-6
TGTGCCAGCAGCTGGGGAAGGAATTCACCCCTCCACTTT
CASSWGRNSPLHF
>TRBV5-1|.|.|TRBJ1-1
TGCGCCAGCAGCCGAACAGGCCAGGGTAACACTGAAGCTTTCTTT
CASSRTGQGNTEAFF
>TRBV7-2|.|.|TRBJ2-7
TGTGCCAGCAGCCCGATAGGGGTCTACGAGCAGTACTTC
CASSPIGVYEQYF
>TRBV19|.|.|TRBJ1-2
TGTGCCAGTAGTTCTCCTAACTATGGCTACACCTTC
CASSSPNYGYTF
>TRBV5-1|.|.|TRBJ2-1
TGCGCCAGCAGCTTGGCCCCTACCTACAATGAGCAGTTCTTC
CASSLAPTYNEQFF